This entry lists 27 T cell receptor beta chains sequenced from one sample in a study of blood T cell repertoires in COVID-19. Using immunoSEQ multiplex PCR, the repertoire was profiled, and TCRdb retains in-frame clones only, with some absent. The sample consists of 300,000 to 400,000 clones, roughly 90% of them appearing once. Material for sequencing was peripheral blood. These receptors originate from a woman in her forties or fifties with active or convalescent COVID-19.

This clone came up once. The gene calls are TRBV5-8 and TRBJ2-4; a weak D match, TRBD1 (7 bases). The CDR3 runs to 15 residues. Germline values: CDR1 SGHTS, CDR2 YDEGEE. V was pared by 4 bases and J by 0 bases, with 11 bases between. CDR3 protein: CASSGGTVAKNIQYF. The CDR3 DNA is TGTGCCAGCAGCGGGGGGACAGTAGCCAAAAACATTCAGTACTTC. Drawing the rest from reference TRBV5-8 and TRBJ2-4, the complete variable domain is EAGVTQSPTHLIKTRGQQATLRCSPISGHTSVYWYQQALGLGLQFLLWYDEGEERNRGNFPPRFSGRQFPNYSSELNVNALELEDSALYLCASSGGTVAKNIQYFGAGTRLSVL.

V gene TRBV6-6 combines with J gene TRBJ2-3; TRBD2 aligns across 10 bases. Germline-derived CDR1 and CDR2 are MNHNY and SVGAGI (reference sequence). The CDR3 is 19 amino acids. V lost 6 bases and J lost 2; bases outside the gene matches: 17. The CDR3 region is CASSRLAGGALETTDTQYF. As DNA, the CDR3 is TGTGCCAGCAGCCGACTAGCGGGTGGGGCCCTCGAAACCACAGATACGCAGTATTTT.

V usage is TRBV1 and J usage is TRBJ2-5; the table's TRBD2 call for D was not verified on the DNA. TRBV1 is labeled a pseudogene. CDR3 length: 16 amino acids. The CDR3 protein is CTSSQVTSGSIETQYF. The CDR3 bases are TGCACCAGCAGCCAAGTTACTAGCGGGAGTATCGAGACCCAGTACTTC.

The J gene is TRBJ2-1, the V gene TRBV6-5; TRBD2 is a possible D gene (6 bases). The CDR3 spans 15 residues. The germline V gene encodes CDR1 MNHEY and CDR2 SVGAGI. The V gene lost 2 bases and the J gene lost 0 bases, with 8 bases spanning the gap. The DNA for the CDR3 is TGTGCCAGCAGTTACACCGGGAGCTCCTACAATGAGCAGTTCTTC. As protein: CASSYTGSSYNEQFF.

CDR3 amino acids: CASSQEVGSLNSPLHF. CDR3 in DNA: TGTGCCAGCAGCCAGGAGGTGGGGTCGCTGAATTCACCCCTCCACTTT. V and J are TRBV4-2 and TRBJ1-6; D not certain. Germline CDR1 is LGHNA and CDR2 is YNFKEQ. The V gene lost 3 bases and the J gene lost 7 bases, with 16 bases spanning the gap. There are 16 residues in the CDR3.

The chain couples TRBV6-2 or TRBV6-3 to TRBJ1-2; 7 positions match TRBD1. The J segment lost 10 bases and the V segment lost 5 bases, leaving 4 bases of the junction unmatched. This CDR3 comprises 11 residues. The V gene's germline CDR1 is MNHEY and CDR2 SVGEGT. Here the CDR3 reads CASSRTGDYTF. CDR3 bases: TGTGCCAGCAGTCGCACAGGGGACTACACCTTC.

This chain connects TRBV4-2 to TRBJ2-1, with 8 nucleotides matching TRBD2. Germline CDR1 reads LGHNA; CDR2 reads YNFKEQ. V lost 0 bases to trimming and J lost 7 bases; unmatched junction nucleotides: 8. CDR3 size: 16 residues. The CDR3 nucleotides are TGTGCCAGCAGCCAAGATGGAAGCGGGAGTTCGAATGAGCAGTTCTTC. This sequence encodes CASSQDGSGSSNEQFF.

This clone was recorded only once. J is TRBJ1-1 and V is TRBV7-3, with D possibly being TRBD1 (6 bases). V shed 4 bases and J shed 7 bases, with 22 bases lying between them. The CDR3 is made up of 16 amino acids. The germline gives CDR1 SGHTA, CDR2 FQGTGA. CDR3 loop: CASSSTGSSFRYEAFF. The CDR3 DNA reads TGTGCCAGCAGCTCCACAGGGAGCTCGTTTCGATATGAAGCTTTCTTT.

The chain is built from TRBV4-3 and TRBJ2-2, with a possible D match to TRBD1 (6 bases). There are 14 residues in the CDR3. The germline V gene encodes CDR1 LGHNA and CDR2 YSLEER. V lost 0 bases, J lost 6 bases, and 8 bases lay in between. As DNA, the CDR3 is TGCGCCAGCAGCCAAGACAGGGGACCCGGGGAGCTGTTTTTT. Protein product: CASSQDRGPGELFF.

The CDR3 loop is CASSLGVLYGYTF. For the CDR3, the DNA is TGCGCCAGCAGCTTAGGAGTTTTATATGGCTACACCTTC. The V and J genes are TRBV5-1 and TRBJ1-2, with unresolved D. Trimming removed 2 bases from V and 5 bases from J, with 10 bases in between. CDR1 is SGHRS and CDR2 is YFSETQ in the germline V gene. The CDR3 runs 13 residues. Full variable domain (remainder filled in from reference TRBV5-1 and TRBJ1-2): KAGVTQTPRYLIKTRGQQVTLSCSPISGHRSVSWYQQTPGQGLQFLFEYFSETQRNKGNFPGRFSGRQFSNSRSEMNVSTLELGDSALYLCASSLGVLYGYTFGSGTRLTVV.

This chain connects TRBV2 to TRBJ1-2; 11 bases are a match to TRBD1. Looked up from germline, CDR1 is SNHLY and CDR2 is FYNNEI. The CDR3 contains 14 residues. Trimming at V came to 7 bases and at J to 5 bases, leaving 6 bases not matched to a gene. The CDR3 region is CASNPGQGGYGYTF. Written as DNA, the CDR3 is TGTGCCAGCAATCCGGGACAGGGGGGTTATGGCTACACCTTC.

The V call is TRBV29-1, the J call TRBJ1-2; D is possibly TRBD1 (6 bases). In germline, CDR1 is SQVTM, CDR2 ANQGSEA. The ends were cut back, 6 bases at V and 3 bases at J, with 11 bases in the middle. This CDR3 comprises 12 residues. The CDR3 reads CSVPGQYYGYTF. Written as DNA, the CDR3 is TGCAGCGTGCCTGGACAGTACTATGGCTACACCTTC.

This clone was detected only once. CDR3 in DNA: TGTGCCAGCAGTCCACCAACCCTCCCAGGGCGCGCTGAAGCTTTCTTT. This codes for CASSPPTLPGRAEAFF. The genes are TRBV27 and TRBJ1-1, with D tentatively TRBD1 (5 bases). The ends were cut back, 5 bases at V and 6 bases at J, with 22 bases in the middle. The CDR3 loop spans 16 amino acids. Looked up from germline, CDR1 is MNHEY and CDR2 is SMNVEV (reference sequence).

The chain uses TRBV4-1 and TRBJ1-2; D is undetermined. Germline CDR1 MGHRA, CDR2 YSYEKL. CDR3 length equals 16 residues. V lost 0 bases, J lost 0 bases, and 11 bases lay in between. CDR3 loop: CASSQDSAGANYGYTF. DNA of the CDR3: TGCGCCAGCAGCCAAGATTCGGCCGGAGCTAACTATGGCTACACCTTC.

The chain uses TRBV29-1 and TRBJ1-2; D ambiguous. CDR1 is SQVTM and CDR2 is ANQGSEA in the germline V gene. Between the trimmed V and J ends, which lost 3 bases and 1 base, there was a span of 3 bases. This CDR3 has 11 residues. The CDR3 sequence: CSVEYNYGYTF. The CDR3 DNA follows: TGCAGCGTTGAGTATAACTATGGCTACACCTTC.

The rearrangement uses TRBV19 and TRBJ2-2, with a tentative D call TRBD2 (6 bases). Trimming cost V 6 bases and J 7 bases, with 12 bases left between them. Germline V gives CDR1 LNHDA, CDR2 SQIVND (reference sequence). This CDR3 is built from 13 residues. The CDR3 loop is CASRVSGGGELFF. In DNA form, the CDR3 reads TGTGCCAGTAGAGTATCCGGGGGCGGGGAGCTGTTTTTT.

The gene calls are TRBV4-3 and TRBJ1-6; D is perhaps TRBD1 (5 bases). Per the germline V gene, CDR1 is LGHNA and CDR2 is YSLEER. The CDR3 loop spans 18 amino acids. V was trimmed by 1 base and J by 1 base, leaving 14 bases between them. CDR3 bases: TGCGCCAGCAGCCAAGTTTGGGGGGGAGGGTCCTATAATTCACCCCTCCACTTT. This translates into CASSQVWGGGSYNSPLHF.

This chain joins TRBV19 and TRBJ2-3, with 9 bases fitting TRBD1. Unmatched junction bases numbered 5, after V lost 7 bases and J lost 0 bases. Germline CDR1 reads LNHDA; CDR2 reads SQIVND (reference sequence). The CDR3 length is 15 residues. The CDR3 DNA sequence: TGTGCCAGTACCCGGGACAGGGCAAGCACAGATACGCAGTATTTT. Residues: CASTRDRASTDTQYF.

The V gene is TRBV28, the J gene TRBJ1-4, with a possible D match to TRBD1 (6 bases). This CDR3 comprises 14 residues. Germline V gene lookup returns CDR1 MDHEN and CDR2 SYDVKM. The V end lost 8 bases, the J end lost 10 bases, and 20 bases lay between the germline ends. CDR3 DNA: TGTGCCAGCGGAACCGGGACACCCGAGGGAAAACTGTTTTTT. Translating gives CASGTGTPEGKLFF.

The CDR3 region has the DNA TGTGCCAGCAGTTACGACTCTTCCACAAACACTGAAGCTTTCTTT. Residues: CASSYDSSTNTEAFF. The chain carries TRBV6-2 or TRBV6-3 and TRBJ1-1; D not resolved. The length of the CDR3 is 15 residues. Deletions cut 2 bases from V and 2 bases from J, with 12 bases between. Germline V lookup: CDR1 MNHEY, CDR2 SVGEGT.

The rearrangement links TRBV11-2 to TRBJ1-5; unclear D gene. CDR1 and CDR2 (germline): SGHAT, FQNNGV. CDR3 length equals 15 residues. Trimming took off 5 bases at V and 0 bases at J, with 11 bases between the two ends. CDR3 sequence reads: CASSPGAYSNQPQHF. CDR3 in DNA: TGTGCCAGCAGCCCGGGAGCTTATAGCAATCAGCCCCAGCATTTT.

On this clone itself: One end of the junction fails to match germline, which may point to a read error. This CDR3 is CASSFNSGGEDEQFF. The CDR3 DNA reads TGTGCTAGCAGCTTCAATAGCGGGGGGGAGGATGAGCAGTTCTTC. V is TRBV7-7 and J is TRBJ2-1, with 11 bases fitting TRBD2. The CDR3 has 15 residues. Per germline, CDR1 SSHAT and CDR2 FNYEAQ (reference sequence). The full variable domain, rest sourced from reference TRBV7-7 and TRBJ2-1, is GAGVSQSPRYKVTKRGQDVTLRCDPISSHATLYWYQQALGQGPEFLTYFNYEAQPDKSGLPSDRFSAERPEGSISTLTIQRTEQRDSAMYRCASSFNSGGEDEQFFGPGTRLTVL.

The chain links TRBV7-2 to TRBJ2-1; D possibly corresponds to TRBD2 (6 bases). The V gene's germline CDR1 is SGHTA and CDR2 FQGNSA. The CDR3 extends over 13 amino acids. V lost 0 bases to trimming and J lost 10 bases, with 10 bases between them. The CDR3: CASSLAGGVEQFF. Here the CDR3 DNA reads TGTGCCAGCAGCTTAGCGGGGGGTGTAGAGCAGTTCTTC.

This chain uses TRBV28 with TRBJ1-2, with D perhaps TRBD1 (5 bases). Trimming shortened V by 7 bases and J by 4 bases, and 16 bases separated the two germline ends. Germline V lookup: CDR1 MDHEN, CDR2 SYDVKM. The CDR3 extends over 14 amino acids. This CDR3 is CASTQRSGFYGYTF. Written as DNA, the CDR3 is TGTGCCAGCACCCAAAGGTCAGGGTTCTATGGCTACACCTTC.

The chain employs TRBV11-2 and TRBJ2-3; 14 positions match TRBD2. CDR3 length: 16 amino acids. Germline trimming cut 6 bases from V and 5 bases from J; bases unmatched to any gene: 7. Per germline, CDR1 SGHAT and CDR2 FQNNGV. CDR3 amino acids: CASSSTSGRARDTQYF. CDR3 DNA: TGTGCCAGCAGTTCGACTAGCGGGAGGGCCCGAGATACGCAGTATTTT.

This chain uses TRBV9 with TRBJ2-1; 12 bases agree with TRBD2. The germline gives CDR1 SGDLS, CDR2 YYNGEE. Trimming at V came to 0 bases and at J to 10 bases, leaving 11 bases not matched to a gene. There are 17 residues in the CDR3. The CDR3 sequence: CASSVDLAGGFREEQFF. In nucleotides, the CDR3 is TGTGCCAGCAGCGTAGATCTAGCGGGGGGGTTCCGGGAGGAGCAGTTCTTC.

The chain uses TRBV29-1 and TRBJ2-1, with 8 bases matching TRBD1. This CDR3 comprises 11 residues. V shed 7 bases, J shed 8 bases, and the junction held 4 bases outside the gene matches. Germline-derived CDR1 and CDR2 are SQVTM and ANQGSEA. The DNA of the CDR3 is TGCAGCGCGGACAGGGCCGATGAGCAGTTCTTC. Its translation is CSADRADEQFF.